Listed below are T cell receptor beta chains from one sample, sequenced in a study of T cell clones after liver transplantation. Sequencing was performed with immunoSEQ multiplex PCR; in TCRdb, only in-frame clones are kept and a portion is missing. The table shows about 5,800 clones, with under 35% occurring only once. Their specific antigens are unknown. The source material was CD4+ T cells from cultured PBMCs. The source of these receptors is a human patient who received a liver transplant. The graft donor may be the source of some T cells. CDR3s include the opening cysteine and the closing phenylalanine or tryptophan. A D gene is named only where the DNA matches it firmly. A clone size is listed for some rows: how often the clone was seen (once, few, many), or a class if it is expanded.

abundance	d_gene	j_gene	v_gene	CDR3nt	CDR3aa
few	TRBD1	TRBJ2-5	TRBV10-2	TGCGCCAGCAGGGATACAGGGGGCAGGGGAGAGACCCAGTACTTC	CASRDTGGRGETQYF
.	.	TRBJ2-2	TRBV2	TGTGCCAGCAGCGCGACAAAATCGAACACCGGGGAGCTGTTTTTT	CASSATKSNTGELFF
few	TRBD2	TRBJ2-1	TRBV6-1	TGTGCCAGCATATTACTACCGGGACTAGAGGGCGGGCGGTTCTTC	CASILLPGLEGGRFF
.	.	TRBJ1-6	TRBV10-2	TGCGCCAGCAGTGAGGGGGGCTTGAGCTCCTATAATTCACCCCTCCACTTT	CASSEGGLSSYNSPLHF
.	TRBD2	TRBJ2-3	TRBV6-5	TGTGCCAGCAGCTCCCGTAGCGGGGCGGCAGATACGCAGTATTTT	CASSSRSGAADTQYF
.	.	TRBJ1-2	TRBV9	TGTGCCAGCAGCGTTTTTGACAGGCAGCGGGATGGCTACACCTTC	CASSVFDRQRDGYTF
few	TRBD1	TRBJ2-5	TRBV7-9	TGTGCCAGCAGCCCCCGGTGGCGGACAGGTGAAGCCCAAGAGACCCAGTACTTC	CASSPRWRTGEAQETQYF
few	.	TRBJ2-2	TRBV9	TGTGCCAGCAGCGTGGGGGGCGCGATCCCCGGGGAGCTGTTTTTT	CASSVGGAIPGELFF
.	.	TRBJ1-2	TRBV10-3	TGTGCCAGCAGACGCGACCGAAACTATGGCTACACCTTC	CASRRDRNYGYTF
.	TRBD1	TRBJ1-1	TRBV9	TGTGCCAGCAGCAAGGGACAGGCTAACACTGAAGCTTTCTTT	CASSKGQANTEAFF
.	TRBD1	TRBJ2-3	TRBV5-1	TGCGCCAGCAGCGCAGGGACAGAGTACACAGATACGCAGTATTTT	CASSAGTEYTDTQYF
.	.	TRBJ2-2	TRBV27	TGTGCCAGCATATCGGACACGAACACCGGGGAGCTGTTTTTT	CASISDTNTGELFF
.	.	TRBJ1-5	TRBV7-2	TGTGCCAGCAGCTTTCATGGAAATAGCAATCAGCCCCAGCATTTT	CASSFHGNSNQPQHF
.	.	TRBJ1-5	TRBV6-6	TGTGCCAGCAGCCGCCAGGGGCAGGCTCAGCCCCAGCATTTT	CASSRQGQAQPQHF
.	TRBD2	TRBJ2-7	TRBV2	TGTGCCAGCAGTTCCGGGACCCCGGGAGGATACGAGCAGTACTTC	CASSSGTPGGYEQYF
few	TRBD2	TRBJ2-1	TRBV28	TGTGCCAGCAGTTCAAGCGGGAGATTGAGGAATGAGCAGTTCTTC	CASSSSGRLRNEQFF
.	TRBD1	TRBJ1-3	TRBV11-2	TGTGCCAGCAGCCCGGGACAGGGGCCTGGAAACACCATATATTTT	CASSPGQGPGNTIYF
.	.	TRBJ1-2	TRBV28	TGTGCCAGCCGAATTACAACTGGCTACACCTTC	CASRITTGYTF
.	.	TRBJ1-3	TRBV5-1	TGCGCCAGCAGCCCCGGAGGTGCTGGAAACACCATATATTTT	CASSPGGAGNTIYF
once	.	TRBJ2-1	TRBV6-5	TGTGCCAGCGCCCCGGGGGGCCAGGGGATCAATGAGCAGTTCTTC	CASAPGGQGINEQFF
.	.	TRBJ2-1	TRBV2	TGTGCCAGCAGTGAACAGACATTTGGCAACAATGAGCAGTTCTTC	CASSEQTFGNNEQFF
.	.	TRBJ2-5	TRBV11-1	TGTGCCAGCAGCTTTTGGGGGCCGGGAGAGACCCAGTACTTC	CASSFWGPGETQYF
few	.	TRBJ1-2	TRBV5-2	TGTGCCAGCAGCTTGCGCCGGGGGCCTAACTATGGCTACACCTTC	CASSLRRGPNYGYTF
few	.	TRBJ1-3	TRBV14	TGTGCCAGCAGCCAATTTCGGGGACGGGGAAACACCATATATTTT	CASSQFRGRGNTIYF
medium-sized	.	TRBJ1-1	TRBV6-4	TGTGCCAGCAGTGACCCCCGGGAGAGGGAGACTAACACTGAAGCTTTCTTT	CASSDPRERETNTEAFF
medium-sized	TRBD2	TRBJ2-2	TRBV2	TGTGCCAGCACTCGCGGGGGTCCGAACACCGGGGAGCTGTTTTTT	CASTRGGPNTGELFF
.	TRBD2	TRBJ2-1	TRBV9	TGTGCCAGCAGCCCGCGGGTAGCGGGGGGGCCTCAGTTCTTC	CASSPRVAGGPQFF
few	TRBD1	TRBJ1-5	TRBV18	TGTGCCAGCTCACCTGGACAGGGGGCCGGCAATCAGCCCCAGCATTTT	CASSPGQGAGNQPQHF
few	.	TRBJ2-3	TRBV6-6	TGTGCCAGCAGTTTTGGGAGGGATACGCAGTATTTT	CASSFGRDTQYF
.	TRBD2	TRBJ2-3	TRBV19	TGTGCCAGTAGTATAGGACTAGCTGATACGCAGTATTTT	CASSIGLADTQYF
few	.	TRBJ2-3	TRBV5-4	TGCGCCAGCAGCCCCGCGGCAGGGCTCCGCACAGATACGCAGTATTTT	CASSPAAGLRTDTQYF
few	TRBD1	TRBJ1-5	TRBV6-1	TGTGCCAGCAGCCAGACAGGGACAGGGAATCAGCCCCAGCATTTT	CASSQTGTGNQPQHF
.	.	TRBJ1-2	TRBV30	TGTGCCTGGTCTGAAGGGTGTTATAGAAAGACCTATGGCTACACCTTC	CAWSEGCYRKTYGYTF
.	TRBD2	TRBJ2-3	TRBV7-2	TGTGCCAGCAGCTACACCGGGACTAGCGGGGGGGCCACAGATACGCAGTATTTT	CASSYTGTSGGATDTQYF
.	.	TRBJ2-3	TRBV27	TGTGCCAGCAGTTACTCTCCCCCGCAGGGTCAAAGTACAGATACGCAGTATTTT	CASSYSPPQGQSTDTQYF
.	.	TRBJ2-5	TRBV19	TGTGCCAGTAGTGCCCGGTACCAAGAGACCCAGTACTTC	CASSARYQETQYF
large	.	TRBJ2-3	TRBV19	TGTGCCAGTAGAATTTCCGGCGATACGCAGTATTTT	CASRISGDTQYF
.	.	TRBJ2-5	TRBV19	TGTGCCAGTAGTATTAACGCCGGGGGAGAGACCCAGTACTTC	CASSINAGGETQYF
.	.	TRBJ2-2	TRBV28	TGTGCCAGCAGTTTGCTTTCCGGGGAGCTGTTTTTT	CASSLLSGELFF
medium-sized	.	TRBJ2-2	TRBV5-5	TGTGCCAGCAGCTTTCGCGGGGAATTGAGGGGGGAGCTGTTTTTT	CASSFRGELRGELFF
.	.	TRBJ1-1	TRBV7-5	TGTGCCAGCACTCAGGGGGCCTTTACTGAAGCTTTCTTT	CASTQGAFTEAFF
.	.	TRBJ1-2	TRBV6-6	TGTGCCAGCAGACCCGACGGCAACTATGGCTACACCTTC	CASRPDGNYGYTF
medium-sized	.	TRBJ1-3	TRBV18	TGTGCCAGCTCACCACTCTCAGTTGGAATGTCTGGAAACACCATATATTTT	CASSPLSVGMSGNTIYF
few	TRBD2	TRBJ2-1	TRBV2	TGTGCCAGCAGTGCTCTAGCGGGAGGGGGTGAGCAGTTCTTC	CASSALAGGGEQFF
medium-sized	.	TRBJ2-7	TRBV18	TGTGCCAGCTCACCACCGGGAGCAGGAACCCTTTACGAGCAGTACTTC	CASSPPGAGTLYEQYF
.	TRBD1	TRBJ1-1	TRBV7-2	TGTGCCAGCAGCTTGTTGAGGGGGCGGAACACTGAAGCTTTCTTT	CASSLLRGRNTEAFF
once	TRBD2	TRBJ2-7	TRBV5-4	TGTGCCAGCAGCTTGGAGCGGGGGGCGTACTACGAGCAGTACTTC	CASSLERGAYYEQYF
.	TRBD1	TRBJ1-1	TRBV19	TGTGCCAGTAGTATACATACAGGGGGCGCGGGTGACACTGAAGCTTTCTTT	CASSIHTGGAGDTEAFF
.	.	TRBJ1-6	TRBV19	TGTGCCAGTAGTCCCCTCCGGGACTCCAGCTCCTATAATTCACCCCTCCACTTT	CASSPLRDSSSYNSPLHF
.	.	TRBJ1-1	TRBV30	TGTGCCTGGGACGACAGATACACTGAAGCTTTCTTT	CAWDDRYTEAFF
few	TRBD2	TRBJ2-3	TRBV6-4	TGTGCCAGCAGCTTAGCGGGAGTCGGGGATACGCAGTATTTT	CASSLAGVGDTQYF
few	TRBD2	TRBJ2-3	TRBV10-3	TGTGCCACCGTCCCGGGGGGTGGAGATACGCAGTATTTT	CATVPGGGDTQYF
medium-sized	.	TRBJ2-1	TRBV2	TGTGCCAGCAGGGCAGATTTGGGGAGCTCCTACAATGAGCAGTTCTTC	CASRADLGSSYNEQFF